This T cell receptor (beta chain) derives from a study of blood T cell repertoires in COVID-19. Study as a whole: Spain, Italy and the United States supplied samples that represented acute and convalescent COVID-19. The analysed material was cDNA or gDNA that came from T cells, B-cell-depleted T cells, or PBMCs.

Original handling: By means of reference gene primer amplification, nucleated cell counts were estimated. Libraries were prepared by immunoSEQ multiplex PCR; TCRdb keeps only in-frame clonotypes and omits some of them. V, J and clone size derive from that table, while D and trimming were established from the DNA sequence. Of more than 130,000 clones in the sample, about four fifths are singletons; the top ten hold approximately 6.6%. This CDR3 contains 15 residues. Germline V gene sequence: CDR1 SGDLS, CDR2 YYNGEE. Trimming removed 0 bases at V and 11 bases at J, with 20 bases between. The chain links TRBV9 to TRBJ1-1; tentative D call: TRBD1 (5 bases). This TCR was sampled from a human donor in a cohort sampled during active COVID-19. The material sequenced was peripheral blood. The chain's CDR3 is CASSVDGRGKGRAFF. The CDR3 nucleotides are TGTGCCAGCAGCGTAGATGGGCGGGGGAAGGGGAGGGCTTTCTTT.